The entry below describes one TCR beta chain. What it binds is unknown. Trimming stripped 7 bases from V and 4 bases from J, with 11 bases between. The CDR3 length is 12 residues. Germline V gene data show CDR1 as SNHLY and CDR2 as FYNNEI. This entry is derived from a study of OX40 agonist ivuxolimab in advanced cancers. Study in general: Mean age around 60 years, range about 20 to 85; 82.7% male. Study findings and constraints: Expanded peripheral T-cell antigen specificity went undetermined.

Patients were ineligible given autoimmune disease history or systemic immunosuppression. Peripheral blood came from all dose cohorts at three timepoints. Sequencing used immunoSEQ multiplex PCR; TCRdb keeps in-frame clones, though not all of them. The table lists about 82,000 clones, 70% to 90% of them singletons. The V call is TRBV2, the J call TRBJ2-7; D may be TRBD1 or TRBD2 (5 bases each). The sample consisted of CD4+ or CD8+ T cells sorted from blood, taken in a trial of the OX40 agonist ivuxolimab. The TCR was taken from an adult with an advanced solid tumor such as melanoma, head and neck, liver or kidney cancer. CDR3: CASNRDQYEQYF. For the CDR3, the DNA is TGTGCCAGCAACCGGGACCAATACGAGCAGTACTTC.